The TCR beta chain under discussion was sequenced for a study of metastatic and nonmetastatic thyroid tumors. Study details: The study looked at repertoires side by side in blood and in tumor or nodule tissue from malignant and benign thyroid patients.

Authors' processing steps: Across clinicopathological groups, CDR3 differences served as the basis for building a distant-metastasis classifier for papillary thyroid cancer. TCRdb recomputed clones from the PCR reads via MiXCR. The V and J calls and clone size come from TCRdb's table, not from the authors' own analysis. This repertoire shows about 6,600 clones, 30% to 45% found once; its top ten account for approximately 13%. Details on this clone: Its specificity is not known. One junction end disagrees with the germline gene, perhaps due to a read error.

No treatment of any kind had been given to any patient before thyroid surgery. Germline CDR1 SGHTA, CDR2 FQGNSA. CDR3 size: 15 residues. Study outcomes and limitations: Malignant thyroid tumors reportedly exceeded benign nodules significantly in TCR beta diversity, with the difference appearing in blood and tumor.

Material for sequencing was adjacent normal tissue. This TCR derives from a female donor with papillary thyroid cancer or a benign thyroid nodule (not recorded which). Some clones in this sample may be carry-over from other donors' samples. J is TRBJ2-4 and V is TRBV7-2; 15 bases align to TRBD2. The CDR3 region is CASSGLAGGMGIHYF. The CDR3, as DNA: TGTGCCAGCAGCGGACTAGCGGGGGGGATGGGCATTCATTACTTC.